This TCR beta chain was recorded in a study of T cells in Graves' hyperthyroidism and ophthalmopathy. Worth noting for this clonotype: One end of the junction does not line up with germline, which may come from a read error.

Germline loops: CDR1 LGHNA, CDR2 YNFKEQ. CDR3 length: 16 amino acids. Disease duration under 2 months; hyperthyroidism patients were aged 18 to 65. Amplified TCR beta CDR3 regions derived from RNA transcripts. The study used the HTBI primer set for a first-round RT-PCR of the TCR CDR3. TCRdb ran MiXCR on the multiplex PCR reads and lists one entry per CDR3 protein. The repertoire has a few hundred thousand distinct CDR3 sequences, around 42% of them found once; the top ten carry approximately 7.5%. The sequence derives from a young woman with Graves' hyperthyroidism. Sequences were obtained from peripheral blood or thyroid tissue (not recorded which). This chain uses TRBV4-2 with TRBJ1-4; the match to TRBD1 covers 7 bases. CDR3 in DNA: TGTGCCAGCAGCCGGCTTCCGGGGACAGATAATGAAAAACTGTCTTTT. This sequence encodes CASSRLPGTDNEKLSF.